This T cell receptor beta chain is from a study of blood T cell repertoires in COVID-19. Original handling: For nucleated cells, counts were estimated from reference gene primer amplification. Profiled with immunoSEQ multiplex PCR; TCRdb holds only in-frame clones, not every one. V and J calls plus clone size are reproduced from that table; the DNA served to infer D and trimming. The sample shows roughly 190,000 clones, 84% of them seen only once. All enrollees were about 18 to 95 years old and from around 25 US areas. Self-reported history from a screening survey and questionnaire set each donor's cohort. The V gene end was trimmed by 7 bases and the J gene end by 6 bases; junction bases not matched to a gene: 14. CDR3 length: 17 amino acids. Germline loops: CDR1 SNHLY, CDR2 FYNNEI.

The rearrangement joins TRBV2 to TRBJ1-6, with 8 bases fitting TRBD1. This sequence originates from a woman aged 25 to 39 who had been exposed to COVID-19. The specimen sequenced was PBMCs or T cells enriched from blood (not recorded which). The CDR3 DNA sequence: TGTGCCAGCACCTTGAGTCGGACAGGGTTCGGTAATTCACCCCTCCACTTT. It yields the protein CASTLSRTGFGNSPLHF.